The clone carrying this TCR beta chain has more than one count but fewer than ten. Its antigen is undetermined. Germline values: CDR1 MDHEN, CDR2 SYDVKM. The CDR3 runs 17 residues. V was pared by 5 bases and J by 8 bases, with 24 bases between. This sample is part of a study of naive and memory T cell subsets. Two oligonucleotides, mixed equimolar, formed the beta constant-region primer covering TRBC1 and TRBC2. Four rounds of PCR amplified the ligated cDNA using nested alpha and beta constant-region primers plus SP2. MiXCR, applied by TCRdb to the UMI-ligation and nested PCR reads, yields one record per CDR3 protein. The sample carries 140,000 to 150,000 distinct CDR3 sequences, approximately 22% recorded once. Findings and caveats of the study: Especially in CD8 cells, naive repertoires contained a few larger clonotypes, possibly CD45RA-re-expressing memory cells.

The sequenced sample was naive CD4+ T cells from blood. The sequence derives from a human donor in good health. The V and J genes are TRBV28 and TRBJ2-2, with D maybe TRBD2 (6 bases). The CDR3 nucleotides read TGTGCCAGCAGTAAACCCCTGGCGGGACCCAGAGAGGGGGAGCTGTTTTTT. Protein sequence: CASSKPLAGPREGELFF.